This record concerns one T cell receptor (beta chain) sequence. Its specific antigen is unknown. No much larger clone is present one base from it, and per-base qualities are unavailable. This entry comes from a study of control samples from healthy donors and cancer patients (dated by TCRdb to the early 2020s). The germline V and J ends show losses of 1 base and 5 bases respectively, and no gene match explains 14 bases of the junction. From the cysteine up to the phenylalanine, the CDR3 has a length of 18 residues. Of all the DNA, just the CDR3 is kept, 54 bases in frame from base 1. CDR1 and CDR2, per the germline V gene, are SGHTA and FQGTGA. The library relied on the immunoSEQ multiplex PCR assay. This is the immuneACCESS table as TCRdb keeps it, with only in-frame sequences that have V and J called. A part of the clones is gone; compared with another copy, unresolved V genes explain less than half, and the rest is unexplained. For this sample the table gives around 93,000 clones, of which just over 85% were detected only once. Jointly, the top ten make up roughly 15% of the sample.

The origin of this receptor is a man aged 30 to 39 in good health. The chain uses TRBV7-3 and TRBJ2-3, with 8 bases in between that match TRBD1. Material for sequencing was blood. The CDR3 corresponds to CASSLMALRGTGEDTQYF. In nucleotides, the sequence is TGTGCCAGCAGCTTAATGGCCCTCCGCGGGACAGGCGAAGATACGCAGTATTTT.